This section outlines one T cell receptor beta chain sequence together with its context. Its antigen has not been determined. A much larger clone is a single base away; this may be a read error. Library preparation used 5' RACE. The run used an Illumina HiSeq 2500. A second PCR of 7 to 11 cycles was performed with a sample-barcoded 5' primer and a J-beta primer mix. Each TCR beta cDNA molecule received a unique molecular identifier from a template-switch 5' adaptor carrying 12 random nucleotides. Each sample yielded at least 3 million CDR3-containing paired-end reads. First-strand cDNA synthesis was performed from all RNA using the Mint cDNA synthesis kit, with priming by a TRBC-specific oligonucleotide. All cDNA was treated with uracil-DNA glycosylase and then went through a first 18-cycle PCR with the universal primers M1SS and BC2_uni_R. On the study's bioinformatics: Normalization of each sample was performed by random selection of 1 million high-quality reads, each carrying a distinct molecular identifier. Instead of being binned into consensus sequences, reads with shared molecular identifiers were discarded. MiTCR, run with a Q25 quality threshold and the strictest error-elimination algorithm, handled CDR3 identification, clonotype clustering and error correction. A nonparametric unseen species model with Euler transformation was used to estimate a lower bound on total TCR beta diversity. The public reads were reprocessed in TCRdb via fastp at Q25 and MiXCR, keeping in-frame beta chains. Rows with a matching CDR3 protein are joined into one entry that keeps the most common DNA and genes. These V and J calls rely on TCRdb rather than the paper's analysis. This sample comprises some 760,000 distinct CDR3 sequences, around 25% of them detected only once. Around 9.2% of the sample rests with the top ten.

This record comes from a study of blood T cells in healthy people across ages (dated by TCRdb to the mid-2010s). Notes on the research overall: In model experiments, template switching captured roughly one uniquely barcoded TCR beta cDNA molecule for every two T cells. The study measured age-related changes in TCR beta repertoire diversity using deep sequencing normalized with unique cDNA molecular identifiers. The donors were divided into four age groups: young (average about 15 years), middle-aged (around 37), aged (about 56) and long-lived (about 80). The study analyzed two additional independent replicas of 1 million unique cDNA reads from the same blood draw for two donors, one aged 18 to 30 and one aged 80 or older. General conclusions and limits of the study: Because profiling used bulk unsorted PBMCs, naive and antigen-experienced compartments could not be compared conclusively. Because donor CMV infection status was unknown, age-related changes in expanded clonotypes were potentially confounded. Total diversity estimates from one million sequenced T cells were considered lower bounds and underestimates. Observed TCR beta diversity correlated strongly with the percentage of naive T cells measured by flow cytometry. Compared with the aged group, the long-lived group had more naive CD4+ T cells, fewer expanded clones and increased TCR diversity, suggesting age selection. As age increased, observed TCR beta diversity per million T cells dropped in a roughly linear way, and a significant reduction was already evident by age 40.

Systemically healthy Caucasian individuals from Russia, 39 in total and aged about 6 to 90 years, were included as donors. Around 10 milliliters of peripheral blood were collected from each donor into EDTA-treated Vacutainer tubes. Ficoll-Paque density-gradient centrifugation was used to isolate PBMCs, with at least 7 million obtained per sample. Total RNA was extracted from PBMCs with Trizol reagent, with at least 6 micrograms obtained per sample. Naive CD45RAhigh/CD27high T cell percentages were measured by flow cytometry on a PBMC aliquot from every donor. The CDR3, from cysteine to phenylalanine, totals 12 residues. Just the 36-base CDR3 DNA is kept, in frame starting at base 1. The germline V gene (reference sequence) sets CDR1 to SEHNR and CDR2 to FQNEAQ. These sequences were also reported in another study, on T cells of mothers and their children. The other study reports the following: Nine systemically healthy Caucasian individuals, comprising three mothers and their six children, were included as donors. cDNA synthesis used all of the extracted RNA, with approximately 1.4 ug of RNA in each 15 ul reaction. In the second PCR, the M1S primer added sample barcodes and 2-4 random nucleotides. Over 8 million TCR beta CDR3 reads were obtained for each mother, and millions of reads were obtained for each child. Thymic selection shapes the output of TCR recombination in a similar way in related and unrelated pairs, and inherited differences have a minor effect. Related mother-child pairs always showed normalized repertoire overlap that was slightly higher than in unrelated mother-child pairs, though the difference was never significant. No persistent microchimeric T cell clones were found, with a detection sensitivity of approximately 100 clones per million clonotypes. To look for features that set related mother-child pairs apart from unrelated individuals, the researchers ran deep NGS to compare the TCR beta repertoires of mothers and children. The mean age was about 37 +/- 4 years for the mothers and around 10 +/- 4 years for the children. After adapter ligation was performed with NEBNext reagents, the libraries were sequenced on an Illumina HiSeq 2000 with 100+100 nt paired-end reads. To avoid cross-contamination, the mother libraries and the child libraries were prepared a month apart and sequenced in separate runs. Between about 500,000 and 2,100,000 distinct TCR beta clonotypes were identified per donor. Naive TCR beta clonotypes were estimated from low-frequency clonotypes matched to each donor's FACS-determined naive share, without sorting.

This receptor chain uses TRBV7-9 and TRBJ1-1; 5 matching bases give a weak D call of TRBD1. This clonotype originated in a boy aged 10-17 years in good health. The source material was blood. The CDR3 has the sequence CANSFGGTEAFF. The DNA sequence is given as TGTGCCAACAGCTTCGGGGGCACTGAAGCTTTCTTT.